The rows below give T cell receptor beta chains drawn from one sample of a study of beta chain features in type 1 diabetes. Here immunoSEQ multiplex PCR was the method, and the copy in TCRdb shows in-frame clones only, minus some. The sample contains hundreds of thousands of clones, roughly 12% of which appear only once. Input material: naive CD4+ T cells from blood. The receptors originated from a man aged 18 to 35 in good health. CDR3s include the opening cysteine and the closing phenylalanine or tryptophan. D genes are given only for firm matches. Part of the rows lack a size; the others show once, few, many or a class for expanded clones.

clone size,J gene,D gene,V gene,CDR3 protein
-,TRBJ1-3,-,TRBV25-1,CASEPDGSGNTIYF
few,TRBJ2-4,-,TRBV19,CASSRLAGAKNIQYF
-,TRBJ2-6,-,TRBV25-1,CASSEYTVSGANVLTF
-,TRBJ2-1,TRBD2,TRBV25-1,CASSEYRGRAGNEQFF
-,TRBJ1-4,TRBD1,TRBV30,CAWRNTGGAGEKLFF
-,TRBJ2-5,TRBD1,TRBV7-9,CASSLGNTQQGAQETQYF
-,TRBJ1-2,-,TRBV30,CACSGNYGYTF
few,TRBJ2-2,-,TRBV28,CASSLGGGETGELFF
-,TRBJ2-3,-,TRBV5-4,CASSSVEFSISTDTQYF
few,TRBJ2-5,-,TRBV25-1,CASSFKGILQETQYF
few,TRBJ2-7,-,TRBV11-3,CASSSAGSPRYF
few,TRBJ2-2,TRBD2,TRBV5-1,CASSRTSGTTGELFF
-,TRBJ1-1,-,TRBV7-6,CASSHLRGNTEAFF
few,TRBJ1-1,-,TRBV27,CATKRSGSVNTEAFF
few,TRBJ2-5,TRBD1,TRBV9,CASSAGQGARETQYF
-,TRBJ2-1,-,TRBV5-1,CASRKTRQLTSGNEQFF